A selection of T cell receptor beta chains follows, all from one sample in a study of T cells in Graves' hyperthyroidism and ophthalmopathy. TCRdb recomputed calls from the multiplex PCR reads with MiXCR, one row per CDR3 protein. The table shows about 710,000 distinct CDR3 sequences, with 16% occurring only once. Specimen: blood. Receptors originate from a man younger than 35 with Graves' hyperthyroidism. CDR3s include the opening cysteine and the closing phenylalanine or tryptophan. A D gene is named only where the DNA matches it firmly. Not all rows give a size; the values are once, few, many and, for expanded clones, a class.

clone_size: many
v_call: TRBV7-3
j_call: TRBJ2-1
d_call: TRBD1
cdr3_aa: CASSSLTTGGMNEQFF
cdr3_nt: TGTGCCAGCAGCTCCTTAACAACAGGGGGTATGAATGAGCAGTTCTTC

clone_size: few
v_call: TRBV6-1
j_call: TRBJ2-4
d_call: NA
cdr3_aa: CASSEAYGNIQYF
cdr3_nt: TGTGCCAGCAGTGAAGCTTACGGGAACATTCAGTACTTC

clone_size: NA
v_call: TRBV7-2
j_call: TRBJ1-4
d_call: TRBD1
cdr3_aa: CASSLLSAGGEKLFF
cdr3_nt: TGTGCCAGCAGCTTACTCTCGGCAGGGGGGGAGAAACTGTTTTTT

clone_size: NA
v_call: TRBV7-9
j_call: TRBJ2-2
d_call: TRBD1
cdr3_aa: CASSLRSGGNTGELFF
cdr3_nt: TGTGCCAGCAGCTTACGATCAGGGGGAAACACCGGGGAGCTGTTTTTT

clone_size: NA
v_call: TRBV27
j_call: TRBJ2-7
d_call: NA
cdr3_aa: CATSEQGSSYEQYF
cdr3_nt: TGTGCCACCTCGGAACAGGGTAGCTCCTACGAGCAGTACTTC

clone_size: few
v_call: TRBV5-6
j_call: TRBJ2-1
d_call: NA
cdr3_aa: CASSLGPTTSYNEQFF
cdr3_nt: TGTGCCAGCAGCTTGGGGCCAACGACCTCCTACAATGAGCAGTTCTTC

clone_size: many
v_call: TRBV20-1
j_call: TRBJ2-5
d_call: NA
cdr3_aa: CSAYGSTREETQYF
cdr3_nt: TGCAGTGCTTACGGGTCGACGAGGGAGGAGACCCAGTACTTC

clone_size: many
v_call: TRBV28
j_call: TRBJ2-5
d_call: NA
cdr3_aa: CASSLLEGQETQYF
cdr3_nt: TGTGCCAGCAGTTTATTAGAGGGACAAGAGACCCAGTACTTC

clone_size: few
v_call: TRBV7-6
j_call: TRBJ2-5
d_call: TRBD2
cdr3_aa: CASSRQRDRETQYF
cdr3_nt: TGTGCCAGCAGCCGACAGCGGGATAGAGAGACCCAGTACTTC

clone_size: few
v_call: TRBV9
j_call: TRBJ2-7
d_call: NA
cdr3_aa: CASSVDGQHLGEQYF
cdr3_nt: TGTGCCAGCAGCGTAGACGGACAGCACCTAGGGGAGCAGTACTTC

clone_size: NA
v_call: TRBV4-1
j_call: TRBJ2-7
d_call: NA
cdr3_aa: CASSQGPGPRNEQYF
cdr3_nt: TGCGCCAGCAGCCAAGGGCCAGGTCCCCGGAACGAGCAGTACTTC

clone_size: many
v_call: TRBV3-1
j_call: TRBJ1-2
d_call: NA
cdr3_aa: CASSHLGLSYGYTF
cdr3_nt: TGTGCCAGCAGCCATCTCGGGCTCAGCTATGGCTACACCTTC

clone_size: many
v_call: TRBV28
j_call: TRBJ2-4
d_call: TRBD1
cdr3_aa: CASSPDRGRKNIQYF
cdr3_nt: TGTGCCAGCAGTCCAGACAGGGGTCGGAAAAACATTCAGTACTTC

clone_size: many
v_call: TRBV28
j_call: TRBJ1-1
d_call: TRBD1
cdr3_aa: CASSQGQGSTEAFF
cdr3_nt: TGTGCCAGCAGTCAGGGACAGGGTTCCACTGAAGCTTTCTTT

clone_size: few
v_call: TRBV6-1
j_call: TRBJ1-5
d_call: NA
cdr3_aa: CASSEIEGSNQPQHF
cdr3_nt: TGTGCCAGCAGTGAAATAGAGGGCTCCAATCAGCCCCAGCATTTT

clone_size: many
v_call: TRBV27
j_call: TRBJ2-3
d_call: NA
cdr3_aa: CASSLWSGSTDTQYF
cdr3_nt: TGTGCCAGCAGTTTATGGTCGGGAAGCACAGATACGCAGTATTTT

clone_size: NA
v_call: TRBV27
j_call: TRBJ2-1
d_call: NA
cdr3_aa: CASGPPGGRGIGSYNEQFF
cdr3_nt: TGTGCCAGCGGTCCCCCAGGGGGGCGGGGCATTGGGTCCTACAATGAGCAGTTCTTC

clone_size: many
v_call: TRBV2
j_call: TRBJ1-6
d_call: NA
cdr3_aa: CASTTSGGSPLHF
cdr3_nt: TGTGCCAGCACCACAAGTGGCGGTTCACCCCTCCACTTT

clone_size: few
v_call: TRBV20-1
j_call: TRBJ1-1
d_call: NA
cdr3_aa: CRVVEGSSTEAFF
cdr3_nt: TGCCGCGTCGTGGAAGGATCATCCACTGAAGCTTTCTTT

clone_size: many
v_call: TRBV7-3
j_call: TRBJ1-2
d_call: NA
cdr3_aa: CASSLQGNGYTF
cdr3_nt: TGTGCCAGCAGCTTACAGGGGAATGGCTACACCTTC

clone_size: many
v_call: TRBV6-5
j_call: TRBJ2-5
d_call: NA
cdr3_aa: CASSYHYTVETQYF
cdr3_nt: TGTGCCAGCAGTTACCATTATACAGTGGAGACCCAGTACTTC